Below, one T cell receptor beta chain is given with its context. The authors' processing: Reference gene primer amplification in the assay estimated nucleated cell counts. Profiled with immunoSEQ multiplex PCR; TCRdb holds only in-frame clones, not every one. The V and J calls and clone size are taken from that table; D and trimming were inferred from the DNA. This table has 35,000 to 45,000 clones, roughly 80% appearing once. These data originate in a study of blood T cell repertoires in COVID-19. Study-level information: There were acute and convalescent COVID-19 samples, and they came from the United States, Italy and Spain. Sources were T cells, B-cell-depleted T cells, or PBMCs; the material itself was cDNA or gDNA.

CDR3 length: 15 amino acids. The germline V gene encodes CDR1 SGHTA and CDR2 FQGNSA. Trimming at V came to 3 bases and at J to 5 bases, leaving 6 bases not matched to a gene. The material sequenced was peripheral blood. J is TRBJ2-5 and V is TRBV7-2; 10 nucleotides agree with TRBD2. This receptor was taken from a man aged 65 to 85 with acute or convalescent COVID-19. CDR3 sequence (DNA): TGTGCCAGCAGCTTCGCTAGCGGGGGTGGGGAGACCCAGTACTTC. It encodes CASSFASGGGETQYF. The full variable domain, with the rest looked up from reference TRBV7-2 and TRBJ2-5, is GAGVSQSPSNKVTEKGKDVELRCDPISGHTALYWYRQSLGQGLEFLIYFQGNSAPDKSGLPSDRFSAERTGGSVSTLTIQRTQQEDSAVYLCASSFASGGGETQYFGPGTRLLVL.